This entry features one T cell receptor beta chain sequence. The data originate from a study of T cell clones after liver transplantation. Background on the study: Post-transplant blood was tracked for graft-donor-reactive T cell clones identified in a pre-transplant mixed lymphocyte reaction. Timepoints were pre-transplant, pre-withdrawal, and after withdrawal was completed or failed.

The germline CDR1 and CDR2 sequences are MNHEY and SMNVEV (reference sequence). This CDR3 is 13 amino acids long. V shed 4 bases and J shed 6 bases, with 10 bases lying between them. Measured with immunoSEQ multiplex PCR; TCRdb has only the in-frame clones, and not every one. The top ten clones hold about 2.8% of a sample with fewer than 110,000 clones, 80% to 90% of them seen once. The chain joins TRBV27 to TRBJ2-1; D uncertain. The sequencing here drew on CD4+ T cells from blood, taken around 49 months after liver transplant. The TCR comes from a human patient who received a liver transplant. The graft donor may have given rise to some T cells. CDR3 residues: CASSSELLNEQFF. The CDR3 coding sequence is TGTGCCAGCAGTTCAGAACTGCTCAATGAGCAGTTCTTC.